These 6 T cell receptor beta chains originate from one sample sequenced in a study of shared clonotypes between healthy human individuals. Profiling relied on immunoSEQ multiplex PCR, and the TCRdb table lists in-frame clones only, not all of them. Of over 1.4 million clones detected, 95% to 97% appear once; the ten largest clones hold more than 0.9%. The sequencing sample was made of naive CD4+ T cells sorted from blood. Subset of the sample: CD45RA+ positively selected. The receptor set was obtained from a man in his thirties or forties in good health.

Here the CDR3 reads CASSKFRVALNREQFF. CDR3 DNA: TGTGCCAGCAGCAAATTCCGAGTCGCGCTCAACAGAGAGCAGTTCTTC. This rearrangement joins TRBV21-1 to TRBJ2-1; the table's D call, TRBD1, has no DNA check behind it. TRBV21-1 is an annotated pseudogene. The CDR3 length is 16 residues.

The genes are TRBV5-4 and TRBJ2-2; D is unclear. Trimming cost V 1 base and J 0 bases, with 4 bases left between them. Germline lookup yields CDR1 SGHNT and CDR2 YYREEE (reference sequence). This CDR3 comprises 14 residues. CDR3 loop: CASSLRSNTGELFF. As DNA, the CDR3 is TGTGCCAGCAGCTTGCGATCGAACACCGGGGAGCTGTTTTTT.

The rearrangement joins TRBV28 to TRBJ1-2, with D unclear. V gave up 4 bases and J gave up 4 bases, with 13 bases separating them. Looked up from germline, CDR1 is MDHEN and CDR2 is SYDVKM. There are 14 residues in the CDR3. CDR3 in DNA: TGTGCCAGCAGTTCCTACGGAGCGAGCTATGGCTACACCTTC. Translation gives CASSSYGASYGYTF.

The gene calls are TRBV28 and TRBJ2-1, with TRBD1 matching 9 bases. The V gene end was trimmed by 5 bases and the J gene end by 8 bases; junction bases not matched to a gene: 13. This CDR3 has 16 amino acids. The V gene's germline CDR1 is MDHEN and CDR2 SYDVKM. CDR3: CASSVAGTGLVDEQFF. DNA of the CDR3: TGTGCCAGCAGTGTTGCCGGGACAGGGTTGGTCGATGAGCAGTTCTTC.

This clone is a singleton in its sample. V and J are TRBV5-1 and TRBJ1-4; tentative D call: TRBD1 (5 bases). The length of the CDR3 is 16 residues. V gave up 4 bases and J gave up 3 bases, with 16 bases separating them. Germline V gene lookup returns CDR1 SGHRS and CDR2 YFSETQ. The chain's CDR3 is CASSPGGGDPNEKLFF. CDR3 nucleotides: TGCGCCAGCAGCCCGGGAGGAGGGGATCCTAATGAAAAACTGTTTTTT.

The CDR3 reads CSVEGGHGNSYNEQFF. Written as DNA, the CDR3 is TGCAGCGTTGAAGGAGGTCATGGCAACTCCTACAATGAGCAGTTCTTC. This chain joins TRBV29-1 and TRBJ2-1; no definite D call. V lost 1 base and J 0 bases, leaving 13 bases between the germline ends. CDR1 is SQVTM, CDR2 ANQGSEA, per germline. This CDR3 contains 16 residues.